This T cell receptor beta chain was recovered during a study of T cells in Graves' hyperthyroidism and ophthalmopathy. The overall study: Peripheral blood was secured at the point of initial diagnosis, before any treatment.

Study results and limitations: In simple terms, a model built on 13 V-J features told ophthalmopathy apart from stable hyperthyroidism.

This clonotype has a count of ten or more. Its antigen is unknown. TCR beta CDR3 regions were amplified from RNA transcripts. With the HTBI primer set, the TCR CDR3 went through a first round of RT-PCR. TCRdb re-derived calls from the multiplex PCR reads in MiXCR, one entry per CDR3 protein. The sample carries approximately 720,000 distinct CDR3 sequences, roughly 20% recorded once. With a duration under 2 months, the hyperthyroidism was newly diagnosed in patients aged 18 to 65. The sequencing input was blood. The TCR comes from a woman between 45 and 60 years old with Graves' hyperthyroidism that later progressed to Graves' ophthalmopathy.

CDR3 DNA: TGTGCCAGCAGCTTAGCGACTAGCCCTCGGGAGACCCAGTACTTC. It yields the protein CASSLATSPRETQYF. The chain joins TRBV7-9 to TRBJ2-5, with 7 bases that match TRBD2. V shed 0 bases, J shed 5 bases, and the junction held 6 bases outside the gene matches. Germline-derived CDR1 and CDR2 are SEHNR and FQNEAQ (reference sequence). This CDR3 comprises 15 residues.